This T cell receptor (beta chain) originates from a study of T cells in localized non-small cell lung cancer. Study-wide results and caveats: In uninvolved adjacent lung, T cell clonality reached its highest value, exceeding tumor. Paired adjacent lung recovered a median roughly 60 of the top 100 tumor clones. Multi-region tumor sequencing was not done, so intratumor heterogeneity could not be excluded. Patients showing higher blood T cell density tended to see longer overall survival.

Germline-derived CDR1 and CDR2 are MGHRA and YSYEKL. This CDR3 comprises 13 residues. Deletions cut 0 bases from V and 9 bases from J, with 9 bases between. Sequenced by immunoSEQ multiplex PCR; TCRdb stores in-frame clones only, minus some. The sample has around 140,000 clones; roughly 90% are singletons. About this clone itself: The antigen remains unidentified.

The material sequenced was peripheral blood, taken before any cancer treatment. This receptor was obtained from a female donor at least 60 years old with stage I lung adenocarcinoma. The J gene is TRBJ2-1, the V gene TRBV4-1; D remains ambiguous. The CDR3 DNA follows: TGCGCCAGCAGCCAAGATGTTCACGGTGAGCAGTTCTTC. As protein: CASSQDVHGEQFF.